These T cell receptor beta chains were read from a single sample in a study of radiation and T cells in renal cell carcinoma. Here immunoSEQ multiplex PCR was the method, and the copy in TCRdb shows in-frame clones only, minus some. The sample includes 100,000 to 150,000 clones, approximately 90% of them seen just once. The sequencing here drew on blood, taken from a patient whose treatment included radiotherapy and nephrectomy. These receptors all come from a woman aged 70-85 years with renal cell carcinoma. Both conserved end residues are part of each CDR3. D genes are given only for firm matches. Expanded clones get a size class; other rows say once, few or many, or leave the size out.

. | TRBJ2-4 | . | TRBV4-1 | TGCGCCAGCAGCCAAGAGACTAGTCTAGCCAAAAACATTCAGTACTTC | CASSQETSLAKNIQYF
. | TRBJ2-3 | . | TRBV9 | TGTGCCAGCAGCGTTGAAGTACTTAGCACAGATACGCAGTATTTT | CASSVEVLSTDTQYF
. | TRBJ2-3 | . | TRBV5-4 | TGTGCCAGCAGCTCGGTACCGGCGGGAGATACGCAGTATTTT | CASSSVPAGDTQYF
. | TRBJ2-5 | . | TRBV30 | TGTGCCTGGAGTGTAACGCAGGGAGCCGAGACCCAGTACTTC | CAWSVTQGAETQYF
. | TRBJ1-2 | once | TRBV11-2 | TGTGCCAGCAGCTCCGAGAACTATGGCTACACCTTC | CASSSENYGYTF
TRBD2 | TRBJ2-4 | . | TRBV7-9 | TGTGCCAGCAGCATAACCGGGACTAGCCACATTCAGTACTTC | CASSITGTSHIQYF
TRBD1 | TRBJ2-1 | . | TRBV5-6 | TGTGCCAGCAGCTTGAGGACAGGGCAGGGGAATGAGCAGTTCTTC | CASSLRTGQGNEQFF
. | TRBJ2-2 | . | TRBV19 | TGTGCCAGTAGTGAGAAGCCAGGCAGGGCCGGGGAGCTGTTTTTT | CASSEKPGRAGELFF
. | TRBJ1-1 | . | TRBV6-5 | TGTGCCAGCAGTTACTCCCCGGGTGAAGCTTTCTTT | CASSYSPGEAFF
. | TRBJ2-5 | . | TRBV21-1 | TGTGCCAGCAGCAAACGGGAAACCCTGGACCAGTACTTC | CASSKRETLDQYF
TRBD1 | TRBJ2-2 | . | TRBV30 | TGTGCCTCTGACACGGGACAGCAAAACACCGGGGAGCTGTTTTTT | CASDTGQQNTGELFF
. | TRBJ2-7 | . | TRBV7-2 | TGTGCCAGCAGCTTAAAGTCCAACGAGCAGTACTTC | CASSLKSNEQYF
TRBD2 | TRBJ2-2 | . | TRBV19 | TGTGCCAGTAGTATGGGTGGTAGCGGGAAAGCCGGGGAGCTGTTTTTT | CASSMGGSGKAGELFF
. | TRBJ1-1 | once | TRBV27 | TGTGCCAGCCTTGCCCCGGGACCACCTCGGAACACTGAAGCTTTCTTT | CASLAPGPPRNTEAFF
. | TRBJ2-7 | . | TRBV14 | TGTGCCAGCAGCCGGGCCTACGAGCAGTACTTC | CASSRAYEQYF
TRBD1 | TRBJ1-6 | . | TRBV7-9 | TGTGCCAGCAGCCAAGAAATGGGACAGGGGAATTCACCCCTCCACTTT | CASSQEMGQGNSPLHF
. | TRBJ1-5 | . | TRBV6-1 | TGTGCCAGCAGTGAACTACGGACTAGCAATCAGCCCCAGCATTTT | CASSELRTSNQPQHF